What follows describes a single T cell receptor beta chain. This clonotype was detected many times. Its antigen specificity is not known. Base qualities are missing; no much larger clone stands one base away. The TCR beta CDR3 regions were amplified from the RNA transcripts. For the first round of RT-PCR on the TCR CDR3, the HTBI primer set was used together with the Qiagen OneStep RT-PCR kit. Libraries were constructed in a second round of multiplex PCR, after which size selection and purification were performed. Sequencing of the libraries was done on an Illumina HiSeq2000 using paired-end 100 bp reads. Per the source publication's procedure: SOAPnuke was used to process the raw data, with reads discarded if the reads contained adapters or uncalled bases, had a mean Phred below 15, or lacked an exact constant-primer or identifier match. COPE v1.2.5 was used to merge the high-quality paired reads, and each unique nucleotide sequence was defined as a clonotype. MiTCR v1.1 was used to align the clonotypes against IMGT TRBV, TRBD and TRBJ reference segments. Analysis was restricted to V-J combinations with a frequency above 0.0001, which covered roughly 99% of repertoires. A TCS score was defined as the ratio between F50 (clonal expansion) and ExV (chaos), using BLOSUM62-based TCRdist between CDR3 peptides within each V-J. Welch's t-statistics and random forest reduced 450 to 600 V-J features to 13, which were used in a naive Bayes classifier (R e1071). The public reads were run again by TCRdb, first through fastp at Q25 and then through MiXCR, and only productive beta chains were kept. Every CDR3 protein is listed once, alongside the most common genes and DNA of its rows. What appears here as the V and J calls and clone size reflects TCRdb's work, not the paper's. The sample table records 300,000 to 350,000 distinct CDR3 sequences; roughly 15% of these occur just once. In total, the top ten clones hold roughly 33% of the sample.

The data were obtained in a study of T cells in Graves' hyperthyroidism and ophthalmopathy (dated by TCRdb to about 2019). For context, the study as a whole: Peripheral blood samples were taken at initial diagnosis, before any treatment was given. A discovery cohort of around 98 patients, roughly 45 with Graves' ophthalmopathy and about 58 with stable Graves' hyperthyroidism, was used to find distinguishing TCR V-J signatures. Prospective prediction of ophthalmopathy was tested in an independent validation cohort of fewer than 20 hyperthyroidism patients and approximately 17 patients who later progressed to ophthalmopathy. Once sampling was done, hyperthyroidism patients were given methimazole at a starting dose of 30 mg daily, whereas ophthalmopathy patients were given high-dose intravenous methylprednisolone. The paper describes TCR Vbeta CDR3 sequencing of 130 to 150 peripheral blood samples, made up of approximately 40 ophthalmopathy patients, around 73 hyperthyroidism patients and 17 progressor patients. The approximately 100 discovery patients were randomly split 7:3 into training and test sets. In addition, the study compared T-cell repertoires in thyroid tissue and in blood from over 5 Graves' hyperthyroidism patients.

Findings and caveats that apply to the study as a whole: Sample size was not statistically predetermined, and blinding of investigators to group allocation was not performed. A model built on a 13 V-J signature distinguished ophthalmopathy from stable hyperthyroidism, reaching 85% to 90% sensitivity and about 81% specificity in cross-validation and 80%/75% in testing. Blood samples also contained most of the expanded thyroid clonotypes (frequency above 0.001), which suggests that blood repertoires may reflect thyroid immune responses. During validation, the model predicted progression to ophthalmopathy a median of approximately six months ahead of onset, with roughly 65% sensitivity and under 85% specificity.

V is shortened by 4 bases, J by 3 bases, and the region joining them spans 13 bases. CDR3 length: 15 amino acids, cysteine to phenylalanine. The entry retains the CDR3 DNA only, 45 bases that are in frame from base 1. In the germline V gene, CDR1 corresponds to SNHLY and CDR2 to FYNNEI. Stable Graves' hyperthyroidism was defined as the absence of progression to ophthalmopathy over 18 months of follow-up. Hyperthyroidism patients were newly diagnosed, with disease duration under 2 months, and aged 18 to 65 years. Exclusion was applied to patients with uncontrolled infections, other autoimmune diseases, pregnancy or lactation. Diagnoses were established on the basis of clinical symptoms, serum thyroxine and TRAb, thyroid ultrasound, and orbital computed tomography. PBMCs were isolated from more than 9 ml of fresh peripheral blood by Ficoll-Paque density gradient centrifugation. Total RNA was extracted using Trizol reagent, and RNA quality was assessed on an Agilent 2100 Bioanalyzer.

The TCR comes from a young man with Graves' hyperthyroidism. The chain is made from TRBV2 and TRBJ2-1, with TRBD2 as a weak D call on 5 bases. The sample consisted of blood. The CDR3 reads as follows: CASSVGKPVYNEQFF. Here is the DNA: TGTGCCAGCAGTGTCGGGAAACCGGTCTACAATGAGCAGTTCTTC.